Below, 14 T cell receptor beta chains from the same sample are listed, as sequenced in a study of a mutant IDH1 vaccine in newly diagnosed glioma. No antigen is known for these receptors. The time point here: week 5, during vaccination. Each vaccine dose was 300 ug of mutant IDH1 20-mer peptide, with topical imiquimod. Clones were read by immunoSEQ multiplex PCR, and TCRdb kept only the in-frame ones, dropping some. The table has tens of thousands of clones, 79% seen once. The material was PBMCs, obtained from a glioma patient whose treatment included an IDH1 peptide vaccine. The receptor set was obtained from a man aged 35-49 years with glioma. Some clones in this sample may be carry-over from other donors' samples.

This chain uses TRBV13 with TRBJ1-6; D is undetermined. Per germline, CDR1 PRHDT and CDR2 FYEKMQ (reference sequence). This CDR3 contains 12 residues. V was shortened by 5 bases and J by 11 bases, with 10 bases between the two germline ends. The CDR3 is CASSPPDAPLHF. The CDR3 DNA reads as TGTGCCAGCAGCCCCCCCGACGCACCCCTCCACTTT.

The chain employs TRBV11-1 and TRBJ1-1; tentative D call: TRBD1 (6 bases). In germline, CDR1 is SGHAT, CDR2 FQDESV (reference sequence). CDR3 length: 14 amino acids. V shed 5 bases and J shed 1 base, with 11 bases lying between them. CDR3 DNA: TGTGCCAGCAGCCACAGGGTACAGAACACTGAAGCTTTCTTT. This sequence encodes CASSHRVQNTEAFF. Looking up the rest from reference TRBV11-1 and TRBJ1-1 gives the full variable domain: EAEVAQSPRYKITEKSQAVAFWCDPISGHATLYWYRQILGQGPELLVQFQDESVVDDSQLPKDRFSAERLKGVDSTLKIQPAELGDSAMYLCASSHRVQNTEAFFGQGTRLTVV.

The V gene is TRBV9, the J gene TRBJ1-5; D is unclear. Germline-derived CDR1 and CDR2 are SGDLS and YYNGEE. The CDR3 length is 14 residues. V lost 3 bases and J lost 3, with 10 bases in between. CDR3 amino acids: CASSEDLANQPQHF. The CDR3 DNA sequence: TGTGCCAGCAGCGAGGACCTCGCCAATCAGCCCCAGCATTTT.

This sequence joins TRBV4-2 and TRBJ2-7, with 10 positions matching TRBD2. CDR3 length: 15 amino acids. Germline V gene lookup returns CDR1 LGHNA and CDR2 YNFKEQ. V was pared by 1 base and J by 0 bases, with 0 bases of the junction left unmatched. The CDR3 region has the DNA TGTGCCAGCAGCCAAGGACTAGCGGGCTCCTACGAGCAGTACTTC. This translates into CASSQGLAGSYEQYF.

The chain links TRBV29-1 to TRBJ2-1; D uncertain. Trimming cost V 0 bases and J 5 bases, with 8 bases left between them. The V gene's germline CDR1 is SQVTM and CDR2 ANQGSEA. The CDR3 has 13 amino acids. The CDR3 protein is CSVEDWQDNEQFF. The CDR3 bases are TGCAGCGTTGAAGATTGGCAGGACAATGAGCAGTTCTTC.

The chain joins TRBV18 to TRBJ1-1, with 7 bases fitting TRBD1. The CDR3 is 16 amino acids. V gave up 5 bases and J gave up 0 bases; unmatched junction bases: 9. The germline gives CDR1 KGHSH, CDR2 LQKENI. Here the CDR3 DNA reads TGTGCCAGCTCAAGGACAGGTGGACCTGTGAACACTGAAGCTTTCTTT. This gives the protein CASSRTGGPVNTEAFF.

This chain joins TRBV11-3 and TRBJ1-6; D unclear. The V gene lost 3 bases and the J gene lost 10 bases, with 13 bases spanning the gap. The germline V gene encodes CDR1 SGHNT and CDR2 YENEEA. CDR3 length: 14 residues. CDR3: CASSFFKPLSPLHF. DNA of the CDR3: TGTGCCAGCAGCTTTTTCAAACCCCTATCACCCCTCCACTTT.

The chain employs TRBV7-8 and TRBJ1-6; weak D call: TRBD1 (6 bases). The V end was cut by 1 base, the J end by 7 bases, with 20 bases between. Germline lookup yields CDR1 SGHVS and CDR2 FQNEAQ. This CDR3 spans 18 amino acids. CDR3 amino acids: CASSLGPGEGAVNSPLHF. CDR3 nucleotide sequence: TGTGCCAGCAGCTTAGGTCCAGGGGAAGGGGCAGTGAATTCACCCCTCCACTTT.

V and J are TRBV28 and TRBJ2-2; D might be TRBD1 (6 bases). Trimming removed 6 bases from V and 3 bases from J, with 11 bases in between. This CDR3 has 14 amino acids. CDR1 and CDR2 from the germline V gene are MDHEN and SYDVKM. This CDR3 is CASRLQGYTGELFF. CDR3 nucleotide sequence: TGTGCCAGCAGGCTCCAGGGGTACACCGGGGAGCTGTTTTTT.

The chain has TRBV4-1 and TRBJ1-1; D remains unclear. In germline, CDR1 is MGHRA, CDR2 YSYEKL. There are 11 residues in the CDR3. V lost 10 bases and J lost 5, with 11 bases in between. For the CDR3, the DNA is TGCGCCACCAAGGGTAGGACTGAAGCTTTCTTT. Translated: CATKGRTEAFF.

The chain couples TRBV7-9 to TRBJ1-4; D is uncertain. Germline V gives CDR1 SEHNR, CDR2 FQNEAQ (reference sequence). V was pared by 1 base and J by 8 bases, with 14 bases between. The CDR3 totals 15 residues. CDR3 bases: TGTGCCAGCAGCTTAGTAGGCCAGCCTCAAGAAAAACTGTTTTTT. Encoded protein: CASSLVGQPQEKLFF.

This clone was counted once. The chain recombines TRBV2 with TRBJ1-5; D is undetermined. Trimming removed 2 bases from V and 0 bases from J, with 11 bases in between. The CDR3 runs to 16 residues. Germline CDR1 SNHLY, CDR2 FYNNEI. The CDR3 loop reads CASSETAEYSNQPQHF. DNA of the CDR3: TGTGCCAGCAGTGAAACGGCGGAGTATAGCAATCAGCCCCAGCATTTT.

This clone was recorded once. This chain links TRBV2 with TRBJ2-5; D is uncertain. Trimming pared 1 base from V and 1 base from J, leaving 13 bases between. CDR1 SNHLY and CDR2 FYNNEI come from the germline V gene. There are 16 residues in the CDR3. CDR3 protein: CASSEEAAGGQETQYF. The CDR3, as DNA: TGTGCCAGCAGTGAAGAGGCGGCAGGTGGCCAAGAGACCCAGTACTTC.

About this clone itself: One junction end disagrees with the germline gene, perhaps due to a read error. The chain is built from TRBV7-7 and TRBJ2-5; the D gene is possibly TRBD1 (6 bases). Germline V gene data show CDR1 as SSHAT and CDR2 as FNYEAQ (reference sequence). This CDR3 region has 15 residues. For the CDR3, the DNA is TGTGCTAGCAGCTGGTTACAGGGCCCCCAAGAGACCCAGTACTTC. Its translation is CASSWLQGPQETQYF.